Listed below are T cell receptor beta chains from one sample, sequenced in a study of T cells expressing NK-cell markers. TCRdb derives one entry per CDR3 protein from the 5' RACE reads, leaving out DNA. This specimen shows about 390,000 distinct CDR3 sequences; the ten leading clones hold about 10%. Material: blood T cells: a sorted CD56 or NKG2C T cell subset, CD4+ or CD8+ T cells, or bulk PBMC T cells (not recorded which). The receptors derive from a woman aged 45 to 65 in good health. Both conserved end residues are part of each CDR3. Fields, in order: V gene, J gene, CDR3 protein.

TRBV14	TRBJ2-3	CASSQVGGADTQYF
TRBV18	TRBJ2-3	CASSLKYPGQGSTDTQYF
TRBV24-1	TRBJ2-1	CATSDYRDRDNEQFF
TRBV19	TRBJ2-7	CASTEGVGYEQYF
TRBV27	TRBJ2-7	CASSLRDTDYEQYF
TRBV15	TRBJ2-4	CATSRVARGDIQYF
TRBV29-1	TRBJ2-1	CSAAHLLAEYYNEQFF
TRBV4-1	TRBJ2-3	CASSGPGQRTDTQYF
TRBV7-6	TRBJ1-4	CASSLQAHEKLFF
TRBV24-1	TRBJ2-1	CATSDPSGNNEQFF
TRBV6-5	TRBJ2-7	CASSYVTGLRTYEQYF
TRBV20-1	TRBJ2-2	CSASTTSTGELFF
TRBV29-1	TRBJ2-1	CSVEDQRAYNEQFF
TRBV5-1	TRBJ2-3	CASSLARLAGATDTQYF